These 8 T cell receptor beta chains share one sample of origin, sequenced in a study of blood T cell repertoires in COVID-19. Using immunoSEQ multiplex PCR, the repertoire was profiled, and TCRdb retains in-frame clones only, with some absent. The sample has 80,000 or so clones; roughly 80% are singletons. The material sequenced was peripheral blood. These receptors were obtained from a woman between 65 and 79 years old with acute or convalescent COVID-19.

V and J are TRBV6-5 and TRBJ1-6; 8 bases are shared with TRBD1. V trimming: 6 bases; J trimming: 9 bases; junction bases outside the gene matches: 1. From germline, CDR1 is MNHEY and CDR2 SVGAGI. The CDR3 sequence is 12 residues long. The CDR3 nucleotides read TGTGCCAGCAGCCAGGGGGCTTCACCCCTCCACTTT. This sequence encodes CASSQGASPLHF.

In its sample, this clone was seen once. The chain uses TRBV11-2 and TRBJ2-3; TRBD2 matches at 8 bases. The J segment lost 4 bases and the V segment lost 0 bases, leaving 6 bases of the junction unmatched. CDR1 is SGHAT, CDR2 FQNNGV, per germline. The CDR3 runs to 16 residues. For the CDR3, the DNA is TGTGCCAGCAGCTTAGATCGAACGGGAGGGCCAGATACGCAGTATTTT. Protein product: CASSLDRTGGPDTQYF.

The chain is built from TRBV29-1 and TRBJ1-4, with TRBD1 as a possible D gene (5 bases). The V gene's germline CDR1 is SQVTM and CDR2 ANQGSEA. The CDR3 consists of 12 residues. Between the trimmed V and J ends, which lost 6 bases and 11 bases, there was a span of 16 bases. Here the CDR3 reads CSVVVMWGKLFF. In DNA form, the CDR3 reads TGCAGCGTAGTGGTTATGTGGGGCAAACTGTTTTTT.

The J gene is TRBJ2-4, the V gene TRBV24-1; 11 bases agree with TRBD2. Germline loops: CDR1 KGHDR, CDR2 SFDVKD. Unmatched junction bases numbered 12, after V lost 5 bases and J lost 7 bases. This CDR3 contains 17 residues. The CDR3 DNA reads TGTGCCACCAGTGTTTTAGAAACGACTAGCGGGAAGAACATTCAGTACTTC. It encodes CATSVLETTSGKNIQYF.

The chain couples TRBV6-5 to TRBJ1-1; a possible D gene is TRBD1 (5 bases). V was cut by 4 bases and J by 0 bases, with 15 bases left in between. Germline V CDR1 and CDR2: MNHEY, SVGAGI. The CDR3 consists of 16 residues. For the CDR3, the DNA is TGTGCCAGCAGTTCCCAGGGCTTGAGTATGAACACTGAAGCTTTCTTT. This codes for CASSSQGLSMNTEAFF.

The gene calls are TRBV12-3 or TRBV12-4 and TRBJ2-5; no clear D. The CDR3 has 12 residues. Between the trimmed V and J ends, which lost 5 bases and 5 bases, there was a span of 9 bases. In DNA, the CDR3 is TGTGCCAGCAGTCCGTCAGTGGAGACCCAGTACTTC. Amino acid sequence: CASSPSVETQYF.

The chain employs TRBV7-9 and TRBJ2-3; 8 bases are a match to TRBD2. V was clipped by 2 bases and J by 4 bases; unmatched bases: 5. CDR3 length: 15 residues. CDR1 and CDR2 (germline): SEHNR, FQNEAQ (reference sequence). The CDR3 region is CASSLPGLGPDTQYF. Here the CDR3 DNA reads TGTGCCAGCAGCTTACCGGGACTAGGACCAGATACGCAGTATTTT.

V gene TRBV9 combines with J gene TRBJ1-5, with 7 bases lining up with TRBD1. Germline V gene lookup returns CDR1 SGDLS and CDR2 YYNGEE. After removal of 4 bases from V and 7 bases from J, the junction contained 5 bases not matched to a gene. The CDR3 runs to 13 residues. The CDR3 DNA sequence: TGTGCCAGCAGCCAGATCAGGGGGCAGCCCCAGCATTTT. It is translated as CASSQIRGQPQHF.